This record covers a single T cell receptor beta chain. No cognate antigen has been identified for it. No clone much larger than this one lies a single base away; base qualities are absent. The data are from a study of control samples from healthy donors and cancer patients (TCRdb year 2020). Receptor libraries were prepared by the immunoSEQ multiplex PCR assay. Drawn from immuneACCESS, this table holds only the in-frame rearrangements with V and J called that TCRdb kept. Clones are partly lost; checked studies trace under half to an unresolved V gene and leave the rest unexplained. For this sample there are roughly 86,000 clones; 85% to 95% appear just once. The biggest ten clones account for nearly 1.5% of the sample. CDR3 length: 13 amino acids, cysteine to phenylalanine. Only the CDR3 DNA stays, 39 bases, in frame from base 1. The germline ends are 6 bases apart after V is trimmed by 0 bases and J by 4 bases. CDR1 and CDR2 are read off the germline V gene (reference sequence) as LNHNV and YYDKDF.

The sample consisted of blood. The clonotype originates from a woman younger than 45 in good health. The chain is made from TRBV15 and TRBJ1-1; the D gene is not confidently resolved. The CDR3 amino acid sequence is: CATSRDRVTEAFF. The nucleotides are TGTGCCACCAGCAGAGATAGGGTCACTGAAGCTTTCTTT.